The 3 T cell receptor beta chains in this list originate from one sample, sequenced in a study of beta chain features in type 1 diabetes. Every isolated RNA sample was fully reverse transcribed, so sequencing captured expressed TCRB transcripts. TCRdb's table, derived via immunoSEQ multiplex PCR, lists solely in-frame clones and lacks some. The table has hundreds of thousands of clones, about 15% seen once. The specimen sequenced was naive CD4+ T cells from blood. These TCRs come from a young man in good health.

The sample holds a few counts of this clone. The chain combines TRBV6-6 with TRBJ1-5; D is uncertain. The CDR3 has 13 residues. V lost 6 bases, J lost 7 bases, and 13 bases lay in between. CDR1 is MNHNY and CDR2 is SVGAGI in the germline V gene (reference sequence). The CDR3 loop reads CASSRSINQPQHF. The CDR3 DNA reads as TGTGCCAGCAGCCGGTCCATAAACCAGCCCCAGCATTTT.

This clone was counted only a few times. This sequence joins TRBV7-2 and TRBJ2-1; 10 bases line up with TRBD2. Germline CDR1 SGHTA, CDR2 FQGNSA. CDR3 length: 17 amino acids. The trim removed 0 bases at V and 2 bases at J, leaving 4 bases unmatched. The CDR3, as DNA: TGTGCCAGCAGCTTAGCGTGGACTAGCGGAGCCTACAATGAGCAGTTCTTC. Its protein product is CASSLAWTSGAYNEQFF.

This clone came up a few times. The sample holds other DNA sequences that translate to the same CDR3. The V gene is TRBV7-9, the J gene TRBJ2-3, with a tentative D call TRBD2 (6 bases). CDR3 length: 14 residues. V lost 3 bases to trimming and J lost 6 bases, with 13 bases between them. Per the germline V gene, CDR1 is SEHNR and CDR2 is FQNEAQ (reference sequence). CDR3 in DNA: TGTGCCAGCAGCTTGTCGGGCGGGACGGATACGCAGTATTTT. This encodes CASSLSGGTDTQYF.